One and the same sample provided the 22 T cell receptor beta chains below, sequenced in a study of PD-1 blockade in classical Hodgkin lymphoma (dated by TCRdb to 2018 to 2021). Reading the label with the study, this specimen's time point is: newly diagnosed, previously untreated cHL patient sample. Receptor amplification or capture employed the immunoSEQ multiplex PCR assay. Sourced from immuneACCESS, this table was stored by TCRdb with only in-frame sequences that have V and J called. A share of the clones is absent; for the studies checked, an unresolved V gene accounts for under half, and the remainder has no known explanation. Counted in this sample were some 70,000 clones; over 90% of them appeared once. The biggest ten clones account for 2.6% of the sample. Sequencing was done on a sample of peripheral blood mononuclear cells (PBMCs). The receptors here all came from a human donor with classical Hodgkin lymphoma.

This chain links TRBV28 with TRBJ1-1; 8 nucleotides align to TRBD1. The CDR3 loop spans 14 amino acids. V was pared by 5 bases and J by 4 bases, with 6 bases of the junction left unmatched. Germline CDR1 reads MDHEN; CDR2 reads SYDVKM. CDR3 in amino acids: CASSDPGGITEAFF. The CDR3 nucleotides read TGTGCCAGCAGTGACCCAGGGGGCATCACTGAAGCTTTCTTT.

V and J are TRBV4-3 and TRBJ2-4, with a tentative D call TRBD1 (6 bases). Germline lookup yields CDR1 LGHNA and CDR2 YSLEER. This CDR3 comprises 15 residues. Trimming took 1 base from V and 6 from J, leaving 13 bases between them. CDR3 bases: TGCGCCAGCAGCCAAGGGCCGGACAGTACAAACATTCAGTACTTC. It is translated as CASSQGPDSTNIQYF.

The chain uses TRBV15 and TRBJ1-2; no clear D. With 4 bases removed from V and 4 bases from J, the gap between germline ends came to 16 bases. Germline V lookup: CDR1 LNHNV, CDR2 YYDKDF (reference sequence). The CDR3 has 15 amino acids. The CDR3 sequence is CATSTRREIRYGYTF. The DNA of the CDR3 is TGTGCCACCAGCACGCGACGTGAGATCCGCTATGGCTACACCTTC.

A few counts support this clone. CDR3 nucleotides: TGTGCCAGCTCACCACCCGGGGGGAACAATCAGCCCCAGCATTTT. Translation: CASSPPGGNNQPQHF. The V call is TRBV18, the J call TRBJ1-5, with D possibly matching TRBD1 (5 bases). V lost 0 bases and J lost 3, with 9 bases in between. Germline assignment: CDR1 KGHSH and CDR2 LQKENI. The CDR3 runs 15 residues.

The J gene is TRBJ1-2, the V gene TRBV15; the D gene is possibly TRBD1 (6 bases). V was cut by 1 base and J by 4 bases, with 16 bases left in between. Looked up from germline, CDR1 is LNHNV and CDR2 is YYDKDF (reference sequence). This CDR3 is built from 16 residues. In DNA, the CDR3 is TGTGCCACCAGCAGAGTTAGGACAGCGCCGGCCTATGGCTACACCTTC. Amino acids: CATSRVRTAPAYGYTF. The complete variable domain, with remaining parts taken from reference TRBV15 and TRBJ1-2, reads DAMVIQNPRYQVTQFGKPVTLSCSQTLNHNVMYWYQQKSSQAPKLLFHYYDKDFNNEADTPDNFQSRRPNTSFCFLDIRSPGLGDTAMYLCATSRVRTAPAYGYTFGSGTRLTVV.

The V call is TRBV6-6, the J call TRBJ2-5; D may be TRBD2 (5 bases). There are 13 residues in the CDR3. The V gene lost 7 bases and the J gene lost 2 bases, with 11 bases spanning the gap. The V gene's germline CDR1 is MNHNY and CDR2 SVGAGI (reference sequence). The CDR3 protein is CASKHRGQETQYF. The CDR3 bases are TGTGCCAGCAAGCACCGGGGACAAGAGACCCAGTACTTC.

This chain connects TRBV5-1 to TRBJ1-6; 8 bases match TRBD1. Germline V CDR1 and CDR2: SGHRS, YFSETQ. V gave up 2 bases and J gave up 6 bases; unmatched junction bases: 7. This CDR3 spans 16 amino acids. CDR3 in DNA: TGCGCCAGCAGCTTAGCAGGACAGGGTTTTAATTCACCCCTCCACTTT. It yields the protein CASSLAGQGFNSPLHF.

CDR3 sequence reads: CASSVARSTDTQYF. The CDR3 DNA is TGTGCCAGCAGCGTAGCCAGGTCCACAGATACGCAGTATTTT. V gene TRBV9 combines with J gene TRBJ2-3; D is undetermined. V was pared by 0 bases and J by 2 bases, with 7 bases between. Germline CDR1 is SGDLS and CDR2 is YYNGEE. There are 14 residues in the CDR3.

The chain combines TRBV29-1 with TRBJ1-1; D call uncertain. The CDR3 consists of 13 residues. The V and J ends lost 6 bases and 0 bases respectively, with 11 bases between them. Germline CDR1 SQVTM, CDR2 ANQGSEA. CDR3 sequence reads: CSVGWGLNTEAFF. The CDR3 nucleotides read TGCAGCGTAGGGTGGGGTCTGAACACTGAAGCTTTCTTT.

The rearrangement uses TRBV2 and TRBJ1-4, with TRBD1 matching 9 bases. The germline V gene has CDR1 SNHLY and CDR2 FYNNEI. V shed 6 bases, J shed 5 bases, and the junction held 4 bases outside the gene matches. CDR3 length equals 14 residues. The CDR3 bases are TGTGCCAGCAGACGGACAGGGGAGAATGAAAAACTGTTTTTT. This sequence encodes CASRRTGENEKLFF.

V gene TRBV29-1 combines with J gene TRBJ1-1; D call uncertain. This CDR3 is 14 amino acids long. Deletions cut 7 bases from V and 3 bases from J, with 18 bases between. Germline CDR1 is SQVTM and CDR2 is ANQGSEA. CDR3 residues: CSALLPGGDTEAFF. As DNA, the CDR3 is TGCAGCGCCCTCCTTCCGGGCGGGGACACTGAAGCTTTCTTT. Using reference TRBV29-1 and TRBJ1-1 for the parts outside the CDR3, the full variable domain is SAVISQKPSRDICQRGTSLTIQCQVDSQVTMMFWYRQQPGQSLTLIATANQGSEATYESGFVIDKFPISRPNLTFSTLTVSNMSPEDSSIYLCSALLPGGDTEAFFGQGTRLTVV.

This chain joins TRBV6-1 and TRBJ1-1; D might be TRBD1 (6 bases). This CDR3 region has 13 residues. Trimming took off 7 bases at V and 7 bases at J, with 16 bases between the two ends. The germline V gene encodes CDR1 MNHNS and CDR2 SASEGT. CDR3 region: CASMLTGKNEAFF. As DNA, the CDR3 is TGTGCCAGCATGTTAACAGGGAAAAATGAAGCTTTCTTT.

The genes are TRBV9 and TRBJ2-1; 7 nucleotides match TRBD1. The CDR3 is 14 amino acids. Trimming removed 0 bases from V and 13 bases from J; junction bases left unmatched: 10. From germline, CDR1 is SGDLS and CDR2 YYNGEE. The CDR3 spells CASSVAGTAIYQFF. CDR3 DNA: TGTGCCAGCAGCGTAGCTGGGACAGCCATTTATCAGTTCTTC.

The chain recombines TRBV5-4 with TRBJ1-2; 8 positions agree with TRBD1. Germline trimming cut 2 bases from V and 4 bases from J; bases unmatched to any gene: 4. The CDR3 is made up of 14 amino acids. Looked up from germline, CDR1 is SGHNT and CDR2 is YYREEE (reference sequence). The CDR3 nucleotides read TGTGCCAGCAGCTTCCTCGGGACAGGCTATGGCTACACCTTC. It yields the protein CASSFLGTGYGYTF.

The chain uses TRBV19 and TRBJ2-7, with D possibly TRBD2 on 6 matching bases. The CDR3 covers 14 residues. Germline loops: CDR1 LNHDA, CDR2 SQIVND (reference sequence). The germline V and J ends were trimmed by 5 bases and 2 bases, with 13 bases remaining between them. The CDR3 loop is CASSPYSGTYEQYF. CDR3 coding DNA: TGTGCCAGTAGTCCTTATAGCGGTACCTACGAGCAGTACTTC.

This sequence joins TRBV6-9 and TRBJ2-7; unclear D gene. Trimming stripped 2 bases from V and 1 base from J, with 3 bases between. CDR3 length: 12 amino acids. Per the germline V gene, CDR1 is MNHGY and CDR2 is SVAAGI. CDR3 nucleotides: TGTGCCAGCAGTTATCAGTCCTACGAGCAGTACTTC. It is translated as CASSYQSYEQYF.

The CDR3 here is CAISESVGINEKLFF. The DNA of the CDR3 is TGTGCCATCAGTGAGTCGGTAGGAATTAATGAAAAACTGTTTTTT. The chain combines TRBV10-3 with TRBJ1-4, with no clear D. The CDR3 length is 15 residues. The germline V gene has CDR1 ENHRY and CDR2 SYGVKD. V was cut by 0 bases and J by 4 bases, with 9 bases left in between.

The chain links TRBV7-9 to TRBJ1-1; D is ambiguous. Germline CDR1 reads SEHNR; CDR2 reads FQNEAQ (reference sequence). CDR3 length: 19 residues. V lost 2 bases to trimming and J lost 8 bases, with 30 bases between them. CDR3 in amino acids: CASSLPLRLSTTRGQEAFF. CDR3 DNA sequence: TGTGCCAGCAGCTTACCTCTCCGATTAAGTACTACACGCGGGCAGGAAGCTTTCTTT. The whole variable domain, filled in from reference TRBV7-9 and TRBJ1-1, reads DTGVSQNPRHKITKRGQNVTFRCDPISEHNRLYWYRQTLGQGPEFLTYFQNEAQLEKSRLLSDRFSAERPKGSFSTLEIQRTEQGDSAMYLCASSLPLRLSTTRGQEAFFGQGTRLTVV.

The rearrangement joins TRBV6-4 to TRBJ2-3; 13 bases are shared with TRBD2. Germline trimming cut 3 bases from V and 5 bases from J; bases unmatched to any gene: 8. The CDR3 is made up of 17 amino acids. Germline V gene data show CDR1 as MRHNA and CDR2 as SNTAGT. CDR3 loop: CASSELGLAGSRDTQYF. The CDR3 DNA is TGTGCCAGCAGTGAATTGGGACTAGCGGGATCTAGAGATACGCAGTATTTT.

The genes are TRBV5-4 and TRBJ2-7; D unresolved. The CDR3 runs 14 residues. CDR1 and CDR2 (germline): SGHNT, YYREEE (reference sequence). The germline V and J ends were trimmed by 4 bases and 3 bases, with 14 bases remaining between them. In DNA form, the CDR3 reads TGTGCCAGCAGCGTCGACCAAACCTTCTACGAGCAGTACTTC. Its protein product is CASSVDQTFYEQYF. Full variable domain (missing parts from reference TRBV5-4 and TRBJ2-7): ETGVTQSPTHLIKTRGQQVTLRCSSQSGHNTVSWYQQALGQGPQFIFQYYREEENGRGNFPPRFSGLQFPNYSSELNVNALELDDSALYLCASSVDQTFYEQYFGPGTRLTVT.

This clone occurred once. The gene calls are TRBV7-9 and TRBJ1-1; TRBD1 might be the D (5 bases). The V end lost 5 bases, the J end lost 2 bases, and 15 bases lay between the germline ends. Germline V gene lookup returns CDR1 SEHNR and CDR2 FQNEAQ (reference sequence). The CDR3 extends over 15 amino acids. The DNA of the CDR3 is TGTGCCAGCAGCATCCCCGGGACCACTAACACTGAAGCTTTCTTT. Translation gives CASSIPGTTNTEAFF.

This chain uses TRBV15 with TRBJ2-6; 9 nucleotides line up with TRBD2. The trim removed 4 bases at V and 12 bases at J, leaving 13 bases unmatched. Germline CDR1 reads LNHNV; CDR2 reads YYDKDF (reference sequence). CDR3 length: 16 amino acids. CDR3 protein: CATSKSGGLASPVLTF. Here the CDR3 DNA reads TGTGCCACCAGCAAGAGTGGGGGACTAGCCTCTCCCGTCCTGACTTTC.